A single T cell receptor beta chain is shown here with its context. This record belongs to a study of blood T cell repertoires in COVID-19. On the study more broadly: Spain, Italy and the United States supplied samples that represented acute and convalescent COVID-19. PBMCs, B-cell-depleted T cells, or T cells were the source of the cDNA or gDNA that made up the material.

Per the authors' pipeline: Nucleated cell counts were estimated from reference gene primer amplification. Profiled with immunoSEQ multiplex PCR; TCRdb holds only in-frame clones, not every one. The D gene and trimming were derived from the DNA, and the V and J assignments and clone size from that table. The table lists 85,000 to 90,000 clones, roughly 86% of them singletons. The CDR3 totals 13 residues. V was clipped by 2 bases and J by 3 bases; unmatched bases: 0. Germline-derived CDR1 and CDR2 are SGHVS and FQNEAQ. The chain links TRBV7-8 to TRBJ1-2; 7 bases line up with TRBD1. The sequencing input was peripheral blood. The receptor was isolated from a human donor in a cohort sampled during active COVID-19. CDR3 coding DNA: TGTGCCAGCAGCTTACAGGGGGACTATGGCTACACCTTC. This codes for CASSLQGDYGYTF. The variable domain in full, with the rest retrieved from reference TRBV7-8 and TRBJ1-2, is GAGVSQSPRYKVAKRGQDVALRCDPISGHVSLFWYQQALGQGPEFLTYFQNEAQLDKSGLPSDRFFAERPEGSVSTLKIQRTQQEDSAVYLCASSLQGDYGYTFGSGTRLTVV.